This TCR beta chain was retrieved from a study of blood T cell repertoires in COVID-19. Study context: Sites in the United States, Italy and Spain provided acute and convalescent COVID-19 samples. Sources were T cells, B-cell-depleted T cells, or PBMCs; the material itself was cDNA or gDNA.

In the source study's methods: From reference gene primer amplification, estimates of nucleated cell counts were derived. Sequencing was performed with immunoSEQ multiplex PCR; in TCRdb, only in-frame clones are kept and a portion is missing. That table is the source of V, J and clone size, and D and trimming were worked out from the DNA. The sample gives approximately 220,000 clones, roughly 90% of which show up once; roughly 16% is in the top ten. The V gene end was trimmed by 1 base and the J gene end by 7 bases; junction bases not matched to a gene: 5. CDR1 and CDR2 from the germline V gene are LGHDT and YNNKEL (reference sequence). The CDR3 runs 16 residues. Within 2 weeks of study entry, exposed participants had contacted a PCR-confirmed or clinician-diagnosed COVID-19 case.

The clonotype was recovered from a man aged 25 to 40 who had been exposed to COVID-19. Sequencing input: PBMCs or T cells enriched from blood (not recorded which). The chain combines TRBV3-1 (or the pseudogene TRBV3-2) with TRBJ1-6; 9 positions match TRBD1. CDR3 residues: CASSQGQGGSNSPLHF. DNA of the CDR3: TGTGCCAGCAGCCAAGGACAGGGGGGTTCCAATTCACCCCTCCACTTT.